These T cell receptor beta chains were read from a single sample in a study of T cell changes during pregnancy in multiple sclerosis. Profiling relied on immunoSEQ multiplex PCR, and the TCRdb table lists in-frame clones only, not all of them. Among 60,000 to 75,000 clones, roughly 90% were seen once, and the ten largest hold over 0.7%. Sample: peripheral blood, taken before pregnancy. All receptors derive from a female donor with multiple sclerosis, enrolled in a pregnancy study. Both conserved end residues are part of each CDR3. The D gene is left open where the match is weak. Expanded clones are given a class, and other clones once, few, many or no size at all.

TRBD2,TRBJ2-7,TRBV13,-,CASSLGGGTRVGEQYF,TGTGCCAGCAGCTTAGGCGGGGGGACCCGGGTGGGAGAGCAGTACTTC
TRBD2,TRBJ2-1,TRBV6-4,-,CASSETAGGNNEQFF,TGTGCCAGCAGTGAGACAGCGGGGGGGAACAATGAGCAGTTCTTC
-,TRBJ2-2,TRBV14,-,CASRADSSNTGELFF,TGTGCCAGCAGAGCCGACAGTTCGAACACCGGGGAGCTGTTTTTT
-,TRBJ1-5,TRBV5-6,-,CASSSSGGNQPQHF,TGTGCCAGCAGCTCGTCAGGGGGCAATCAGCCCCAGCATTTT
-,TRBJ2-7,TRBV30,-,CAWRSGGGPGQYF,TGTGCCTGGAGAAGCGGTGGGGGCCCAGGGCAGTACTTC
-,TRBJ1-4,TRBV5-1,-,CASRGSPTNEKLFF,TGCGCCAGCAGGGGGAGCCCAACTAATGAAAAACTGTTTTTT
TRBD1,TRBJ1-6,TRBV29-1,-,CSVATGEAYNSPLHF,TGCAGCGTAGCAACAGGGGAGGCGTATAATTCACCCCTCCACTTT
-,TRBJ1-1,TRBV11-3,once,CASSLGLLTEAFF,TGTGCCAGCAGCTTAGGTCTTCTGACTGAAGCTTTCTTT
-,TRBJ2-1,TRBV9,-,CASSGLRDSSSYNEQFF,TGTGCCAGCAGCGGACTCCGGGACTCGAGCTCCTACAATGAGCAGTTCTTC
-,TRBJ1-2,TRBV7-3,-,CASSRGDSYTF,TGTGCCAGCAGCCGAGGGGACAGCTACACCTTC